The 13 T cell receptor beta chains given below trace back to one sample, sequenced in a study of control samples from healthy donors and cancer patients. Some clones are missing from TCRdb's copy, which holds only in-frame ones; the method was immunoSEQ multiplex PCR. The repertoire holds some 150,000 clones, with 96% as singletons. The sequenced sample was blood. Receptors originate from a woman in her 30s in good health.

The chain joins TRBV6-1 to TRBJ2-5; D not resolved. V lost 2 bases and J lost 1, with 14 bases in between. The CDR3 is 16 residues long. CDR1 is MNHNS, CDR2 SASEGT, per germline. CDR3 sequence reads: CASSELILSRQETQYF. As DNA, the CDR3 is TGTGCCAGCAGTGAATTAATCCTATCTCGCCAAGAGACCCAGTACTTC.

This sequence joins TRBV5-6 and TRBJ2-7; D gene uncertain. The V end was cut by 3 bases, the J end by 0 bases, with 1 base between. The CDR3 has 11 residues. Per the germline V gene, CDR1 is SGHDT and CDR2 is YYEEEE. CDR3 coding DNA: TGTGCCAGCAGCTACTCCTACGAGCAGTACTTC. It is translated as CASSYSYEQYF.

This clone has a single count. The chain joins TRBV29-1 to TRBJ2-5; maybe TRBD2 (7 bases). This CDR3 is 14 amino acids long. Germline assignment: CDR1 SQVTM and CDR2 ANQGSEA. Trimming left V 2 bases short and J 4 bases short, with 14 bases between. In nucleotides, the CDR3 is TGCAGCGTTGAATCCGGGGGGCATTTAGAGACCCAGTACTTC. It translates to CSVESGGHLETQYF.

V and J are TRBV3-1 (or the pseudogene TRBV3-2) and TRBJ1-6, with no clear D. The CDR3 extends over 15 amino acids. Germline-derived CDR1 and CDR2 are LGHDT and YNNKEL (reference sequence). V lost 0 bases to trimming and J lost 3 bases, with 6 bases between them. CDR3 nucleotides: TGTGCCAGCAGCCAAGAGGCTAACTATAATTCACCCCTCCACTTT. Its translation: CASSQEANYNSPLHF.

The chain uses TRBV19 and TRBJ2-7, with 8 bases lining up with TRBD1. J lost 0 bases, V lost 5 bases, and 9 bases had no gene match. Germline assignment: CDR1 LNHDA and CDR2 SQIVND (reference sequence). The CDR3 has 16 amino acids. CDR3 nucleotides: TGTGCCAGTAGTGGTCAGACAGGGGACGGCTCCTACGAGCAGTACTTC. Its protein is CASSGQTGDGSYEQYF.

The DNA of the CDR3 is TGTGCCAGTAACCCCTTAGGGGGTGACACCGGGGAGCTGTTTTTT. Amino acids: CASNPLGGDTGELFF. The rearrangement links TRBV19 to TRBJ2-2; D may be TRBD1 (6 bases). V lost 7 bases and J lost 3, with 15 bases in between. The CDR3 is made up of 15 amino acids. Germline V gives CDR1 LNHDA, CDR2 SQIVND (reference sequence).

The rearrangement uses TRBV28 and TRBJ2-1, with D possibly TRBD2 on 5 matching bases. V lost 3 bases to trimming and J lost 7 bases, with 16 bases between them. Germline CDR1 MDHEN, CDR2 SYDVKM. The CDR3 extends over 15 amino acids. Written as DNA, the CDR3 is TGTGCCAGCAGTTTCGAGTACCTCTCGGGGAATGAGCAGTTCTTC. It translates to CASSFEYLSGNEQFF.

V gene TRBV6-4 combines with J gene TRBJ1-2; 9 nucleotides align to TRBD1. From germline, CDR1 is MRHNA and CDR2 SNTAGT. The ends lost 6 bases at V and 6 bases at J; junction bases unmatched: 11. This CDR3 region has 15 residues. CDR3 loop: CASSLLPGQGNGYTF. CDR3 in DNA: TGTGCCAGCAGCCTTCTCCCGGGACAGGGCAATGGCTACACCTTC.

The chain links TRBV10-3 to TRBJ1-3; a weak D match, TRBD1 (5 bases). Looked up from germline, CDR1 is ENHRY and CDR2 is SYGVKD. The CDR3 is 13 residues long. Between the trimmed V and J ends, which lost 4 bases and 4 bases, there was a span of 8 bases. CDR3 protein: CAISVGEGNTIYF. The CDR3 DNA reads as TGTGCCATCAGTGTGGGGGAAGGAAACACCATATATTTT.

J is TRBJ1-2 and V is TRBV3-1 (or the pseudogene TRBV3-2), with a possible D match to TRBD1 (5 bases). CDR1 and CDR2 from the germline V gene are LGHDT and YNNKEL (reference sequence). The CDR3 is 15 amino acids. With 9 bases removed from V and 0 bases from J, the gap between germline ends came to 17 bases. As DNA, the CDR3 is TGTGCCAGACGACTTGGCAGGGACTCTAACTATGGCTACACCTTC. Translation: CARRLGRDSNYGYTF.

The gene calls are TRBV7-9 and TRBJ1-4, with no clear D. The CDR3 covers 16 residues. Between the trimmed V and J ends, which lost 2 bases and 5 bases, there was a span of 15 bases. The V gene's germline CDR1 is SEHNR and CDR2 FQNEAQ (reference sequence). The CDR3 coding sequence is TGTGCCAGCAGCTTATTCCTCGACCCGCTCAATGAAAAACTGTTTTTT. This encodes CASSLFLDPLNEKLFF.

The J gene is TRBJ2-7, the V gene TRBV3-1 (or the pseudogene TRBV3-2); D not resolved. CDR3 length: 13 amino acids. V was pared by 6 bases and J by 6 bases, with 15 bases between. Germline-derived CDR1 and CDR2 are LGHDT and YNNKEL (reference sequence). CDR3 amino acids: CASRGPRLAEQYF. The CDR3, as DNA: TGTGCCAGCAGAGGGCCTCGGCTCGCCGAGCAGTACTTC.

The chain links TRBV28 to TRBJ1-4; 8 bases line up with TRBD1. Losses at the gene ends were 8 bases for V and 6 bases for J; bases not matched to a gene: 8. This CDR3 is 14 amino acids long. Germline lookup yields CDR1 MDHEN and CDR2 SYDVKM. In DNA form, the CDR3 reads TGTGCCAGCGGTAAACCGGGACAGGATGAAAAACTGTTTTTT. Its protein is CASGKPGQDEKLFF.